These T cell receptor beta chains were read from a single sample in a study of CD8 T cells in ankylosing spondylitis. Using its own MiXCR run on the 5' RACE reads, TCRdb lists one record per CDR3 protein. The sample contains about 420,000 distinct CDR3 sequences, about 22% of which appear only once. Sequenced material: blood, either unsorted or a sorted T cell fraction (not recorded which). All receptors derive from a male donor with ankylosing spondylitis. CDR3s include the opening cysteine and the closing phenylalanine or tryptophan. Each record gives: D gene, V gene, clone size, J gene, CDR3 protein, CDR3 DNA. D genes are given only for firm matches. Size is stated for part of the rows, as once, few or many counts, or as a class when the clone is expanded.

TRBD1	TRBV19	-	TRBJ2-7	CASSSGQIPYEQYF	TGTGCCAGTAGTTCGGGACAGATACCCTACGAGCAGTACTTC
TRBD2	TRBV12-5	-	TRBJ2-2	CASGLSGGSGTGELFF	TGTGCTAGTGGCCTCTCGGGAGGGTCCGGAACCGGGGAGCTGTTTTTT
-	TRBV6-2/TRBV6-3	few	TRBJ2-1	CASRPLNGPQFF	TGTGCCAGCAGACCACTAAACGGGCCGCAGTTCTTC
TRBD1	TRBV24-1	-	TRBJ2-3	CATSDPGQGSTDTQYF	TGTGCCACCAGTGACCCTGGACAGGGGAGCACAGATACGCAGTATTTT
-	TRBV2	-	TRBJ2-5	CASSEPTYQETQYF	TGTGCCAGCAGTGAACCGACCTATCAAGAGACCCAGTACTTC
-	TRBV5-6	few	TRBJ2-2	CASSLTGWTGELFF	TGTGCCAGCAGCTTGACAGGGTGGACCGGGGAGCTGTTTTTT
TRBD2	TRBV2	-	TRBJ2-7	CASTASGRAAVEQYF	TGTGCCAGCACAGCTAGCGGGAGGGCCGCTGTCGAGCAGTACTTC
-	TRBV14	few	TRBJ1-6	CASSPSPNSPLHF	TGTGCCAGCAGCCCTAGTCCTAATTCACCCCTCCACTTT
TRBD2	TRBV5-1	-	TRBJ2-3	CASSLGGTITDTQYF	TGCGCCAGCAGCTTGGGAGGGACTATAACAGATACGCAGTATTTT
-	TRBV7-2	-	TRBJ2-5	CASSLDPGKTQYF	TGTGCCAGCAGCTTAGACCCTGGCAAGACCCAGTACTTC
-	TRBV12-3/TRBV12-4	-	TRBJ1-1	CASSQRHYTEAFF	TGTGCCAGCAGCCAAAGACATTACACTGAAGCTTTCTTT
TRBD1	TRBV4-2	-	TRBJ2-3	CASSQDPLSGRGQGGDTQYF	TGTGCCAGCAGCCAAGATCCGTTGAGTGGGCGTGGACAGGGAGGAGATACGCAGTATTTT
-	TRBV20-1	-	TRBJ2-3	CSASRTPYTDTQYF	TGCAGTGCTAGCAGGACGCCTTACACAGATACGCAGTATTTT
-	TRBV7-9	-	TRBJ1-5	CASSLEGGAGYQPQHF	TGTGCCAGCAGCTTAGAGGGGGGAGCGGGATATCAGCCCCAGCATTTT
TRBD2	TRBV29-1	few	TRBJ2-7	CGGTSGLGEQYF	TGCGGAGGGACTAGCGGGCTGGGGGAGCAGTACTTC
TRBD2	TRBV4-1	once	TRBJ2-7	CASSQNPSGRDYEQYF	TGCGCCAGCAGCCAGAACCCTAGCGGGAGGGACTACGAGCAGTACTTC
-	TRBV10-3	-	TRBJ2-7	CAITEGPGRTPYEQYF	TGTGCCATCACTGAGGGGCCAGGGCGAACCCCCTACGAGCAGTACTTC
-	TRBV12-3/TRBV12-4	few	TRBJ2-7	CASSGAESSYEQYF	TGTGCCAGCAGTGGGGCAGAGAGCTCCTACGAGCAGTACTTC
-	TRBV7-2	few	TRBJ1-4	CASSLRTLDEKLFF	TGTGCCAGCAGCTTAAGGACACTTGATGAAAAACTGTTTTTT
TRBD1	TRBV24-1	-	TRBJ2-4	CATSGGQEKNIQYF	TGTGCCACCAGCGGAGGACAGGAAAAAAACATTCAGTACTTC
-	TRBV6-2/TRBV6-3	-	TRBJ2-3	CASSSDGSTDTQYF	TGTGCCAGCAGTTCGGACGGGAGCACAGATACGCAGTATTTT
TRBD1	TRBV15	-	TRBJ1-5	CATSFDRGNQPQHF	TGTGCCACCAGCTTTGACAGGGGCAATCAGCCCCAGCATTTT
TRBD1	TRBV6-1	-	TRBJ2-7	CASKAFFTGAVSDEQYF	TGTGCCAGCAAAGCCTTCTTCACAGGGGCGGTTAGCGACGAGCAGTACTTC
-	TRBV28	-	TRBJ1-1	CASSRPPENTEAFF	TGTGCCAGCAGTCGCCCCCCGGAGAACACTGAAGCTTTCTTT
-	TRBV12-3/TRBV12-4	-	TRBJ2-7	CASSLTGEAYEQYF	TGTGCCAGCAGTTTGACGGGAGAAGCCTACGAGCAGTACTTC
TRBD2	TRBV4-1	-	TRBJ2-3	CASSQLAGRSTDTQYF	TGCGCCAGCAGCCAGCTAGCGGGACGAAGCACAGATACGCAGTATTTT
-	TRBV5-1	few	TRBJ2-3	CASSFLTAADTQYF	TGCGCCAGCAGCTTCCTAACGGCAGCAGATACGCAGTATTTT
-	TRBV7-2	few	TRBJ2-1	CASSLVGGTRSYNEQFF	TGTGCCAGCAGCTTAGTCGGCGGAACTAGATCCTACAATGAGCAGTTCTTC
-	TRBV25-1	-	TRBJ2-3	CASSDPRAGTDTQYF	TGTGCCAGCAGTGACCCCCGCGCGGGCACAGATACGCAGTATTTT
-	TRBV7-2	many	TRBJ1-1	CASSLVGGSEAFF	TGTGCCAGCAGCTTAGTGGGGGGTAGTGAAGCTTTCTTT
TRBD1	TRBV29-1	few	TRBJ1-3	CSALTTGGGNTIYF	TGCAGCGCCCTAACCACAGGGGGTGGAAACACCATATATTTT
-	TRBV29-1	-	TRBJ1-1	CSVEDSGTGAGMNTEAFF	TGCAGCGTTGAAGATAGTGGGACCGGGGCAGGCATGAACACTGAAGCTTTCTTT
-	TRBV20-1	-	TRBJ2-5	CSARVHFGQETQYF	TGCAGTGCTAGGGTGCACTTTGGGCAAGAGACCCAGTACTTC
-	TRBV9	few	TRBJ1-4	CASSVGGGPPTNEKLFF	TGTGCCAGCAGCGTAGGGGGGGGGCCTCCAACTAATGAAAAACTGTTTTTT
-	TRBV19	-	TRBJ2-2	CASSIGWATNTGELFF	TGTGCCAGTAGTATAGGGTGGGCCACGAACACCGGGGAGCTGTTTTTT
TRBD1	TRBV12-3/TRBV12-4	many	TRBJ1-4	CASSFGDRLEKLFF	TGTGCCAGCAGTTTTGGGGACAGGCTCGAAAAACTGTTTTTT
TRBD1	TRBV4-3	few	TRBJ2-3	CASSPAGQGADTQYF	TGCGCCAGCAGCCCGGCGGGACAGGGGGCAGATACGCAGTATTTT